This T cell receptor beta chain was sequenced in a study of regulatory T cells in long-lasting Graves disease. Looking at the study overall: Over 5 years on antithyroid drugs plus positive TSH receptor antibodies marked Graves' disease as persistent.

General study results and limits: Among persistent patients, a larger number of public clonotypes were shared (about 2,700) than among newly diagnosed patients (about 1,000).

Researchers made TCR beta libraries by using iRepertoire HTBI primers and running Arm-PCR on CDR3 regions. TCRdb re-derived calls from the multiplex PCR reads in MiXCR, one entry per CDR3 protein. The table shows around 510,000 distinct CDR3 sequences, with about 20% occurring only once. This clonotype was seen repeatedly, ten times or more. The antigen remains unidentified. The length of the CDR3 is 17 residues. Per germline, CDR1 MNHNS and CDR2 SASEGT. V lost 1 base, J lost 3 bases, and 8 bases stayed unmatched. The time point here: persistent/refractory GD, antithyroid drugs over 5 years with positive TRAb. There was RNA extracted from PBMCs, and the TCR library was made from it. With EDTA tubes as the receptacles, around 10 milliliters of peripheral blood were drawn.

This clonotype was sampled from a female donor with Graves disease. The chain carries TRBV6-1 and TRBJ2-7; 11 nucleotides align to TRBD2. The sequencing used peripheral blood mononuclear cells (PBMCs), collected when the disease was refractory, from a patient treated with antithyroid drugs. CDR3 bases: TGTGCCAGCAGTGAAGTAGGAAGACTAGCGGGGTACTACGAGCAGTACTTC. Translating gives CASSEVGRLAGYYEQYF.